This passage covers 8 T cell receptor beta chains from one sample sequenced in a study of T-cell memory formation after mild COVID-19. TCRdb fed the 5' RACE reads into MiXCR, producing one record per CDR3 protein. The sample comprises a few hundred thousand distinct CDR3 sequences, 15% to 20% of which are singletons, and 22% rests with the top ten. The specimen sequenced was PBMCs or a T cell subset sorted from them (not recorded which). The receptors here all came from a man aged 18-30 years who had mild COVID-19 (a few samples of this study predate the infection). Cell type and time point are not known.

This clonotype appeared a few times. The V gene is TRBV4-2, the J gene TRBJ2-5; 14 nucleotides agree with TRBD2. Germline V gene sequence: CDR1 LGHNA, CDR2 YNFKEQ. J gave up 2 bases and V 0 bases, and 8 bases lay outside the gene matches. This CDR3 spans 19 amino acids. CDR3 protein: CASSQDGTSGGYLQETQYF. Here the CDR3 DNA reads TGTGCCAGCAGCCAAGATGGGACTAGCGGGGGTTATTTGCAAGAGACCCAGTACTTC.

The chain couples TRBV28 to TRBJ2-6; perhaps TRBD2 as D (7 bases). Germline CDR1 and CDR2: MDHEN and SYDVKM. V lost 6 bases to trimming and J lost 2 bases, with 23 bases between them. This CDR3 has 19 amino acids. CDR3 nucleotides: TGTGCCAGCAGCACCGTGGGAGGGGGTCTTTCAACTGGGGCCAACGTCCTGACTTTC. Amino acids: CASSTVGGGLSTGANVLTF.

This clonotype was seen repeatedly, ten times or more. The rearrangement joins TRBV10-3 to TRBJ1-1; the match to TRBD1 covers 11 bases. This CDR3 spans 15 amino acids. Germline-derived CDR1 and CDR2 are ENHRY and SYGVKD. The V gene end was trimmed by 2 bases and the J gene end by 4 bases; junction bases not matched to a gene: 3. Here the CDR3 DNA reads TGTGCCATCAGTGAGCCGGGACAGGGGGGCACTGAAGCTTTCTTT. It specifies CAISEPGQGGTEAFF.

This clonotype has at least ten counts. V is TRBV5-1 and J is TRBJ1-2; 8 bases line up with TRBD1. Trimming took 1 base from V and 3 from J; bases not matched to a gene: 2. The CDR3 is 14 residues long. Germline lookup yields CDR1 SGHRS and CDR2 YFSETQ. The CDR3: CASSLRGQDYGYTF. CDR3 DNA: TGCGCCAGCAGCTTGCGGGGACAGGACTATGGCTACACCTTC.

The CDR3 here is CASSYSRGIGAFF. DNA of the CDR3: TGTGCCAGCAGTTACTCGAGGGGGATCGGGGCTTTCTTT. This chain joins TRBV6-5 and TRBJ1-1; D possibly corresponds to TRBD1 (6 bases). Germline CDR1 and CDR2: MNHEY and SVGAGI. V gave up 0 bases and J gave up 11 bases, with 13 bases separating them. The CDR3 runs to 13 residues.

CDR3 sequence (DNA): TGCGCCAGCAGCCAAGATTCCAGGGGCTGGAACTATGGCTACACCTTC. Translation gives CASSQDSRGWNYGYTF. The chain has TRBV4-3 and TRBJ1-2, with D perhaps TRBD1 (6 bases). The CDR3 extends over 16 amino acids. V was cut by 0 bases and J by 2 bases, with 13 bases left in between. The V gene's germline CDR1 is LGHNA and CDR2 YSLEER.

The V call is TRBV11-1, the J call TRBJ2-5; the D gene is possibly TRBD2 (7 bases). Between the trimmed V and J ends, which lost 5 bases and 0 bases, there was a span of 16 bases. CDR1 and CDR2 (germline): SGHAT, FQDESV (reference sequence). The CDR3 has 16 residues. This CDR3 reads CASSPRGAPYQETQYF. CDR3 sequence (DNA): TGTGCCAGCAGCCCACGGGGGGCCCCTTACCAAGAGACCCAGTACTTC. Complete variable domain (other parts from reference TRBV11-1 and TRBJ2-5): EAEVAQSPRYKITEKSQAVAFWCDPISGHATLYWYRQILGQGPELLVQFQDESVVDDSQLPKDRFSAERLKGVDSTLKIQPAELGDSAMYLCASSPRGAPYQETQYFGPGTRLLVL.

This clonotype has more than one count but fewer than ten. This chain links TRBV29-1 with TRBJ2-3; 7 bases are shared with TRBD1. This CDR3 has 13 amino acids. Trimming cost V 6 bases and J 0 bases; bases outside gene matches: 3. The germline CDR1 and CDR2 sequences are SQVTM and ANQGSEA. CDR3 in DNA: TGCAGCGTCGAGGACAGGAGCACAGATACGCAGTATTTT. Translated: CSVEDRSTDTQYF.